Included here is one TCR beta chain sequence, with context. Its antigen is still unknown. The ends were cut back, 0 bases at V and 2 bases at J, with 13 bases in the middle. CDR1 is SGHDT and CDR2 is YYEEEE in the germline V gene. This CDR3 is 16 amino acids long. The data originate from a study of T cell responses to AZD1222 COVID-19 vaccine. Study-wide context: Second-dose timings of about 4 or about 12 weeks were pooled.

Sequencing used immunoSEQ multiplex PCR; TCRdb keeps in-frame clones, though not all of them. The sample lists 120,000 to 150,000 clones, around nine tenths occurring once. Study outcomes and limitations: Regions 160-218 and 743-854 dominated among vaccine-associated CD4 TCRs spanning spike. Clonal diversity was possibly underestimated, and white British individuals and females predominated among donors.

Sequences were derived from peripheral blood, sampled on day 0 of AZD1222 vaccination. The TCR comes from an adult in good health. The chain is built from TRBV5-6 and TRBJ2-3; D is possibly TRBD2 (6 bases). The CDR3 region has the DNA TGTGCCAGCAGCTTGGACCTAGCGCTAGTCACAGATACGCAGTATTTT. Translation: CASSLDLALVTDTQYF.